Each of the 2 T cell receptor beta chains below was sequenced from the same sample in a study of T cell repertoires and Cas9 in healthy adults. The data were produced by immunoSEQ multiplex PCR, yet TCRdb's version contains in-frame clones alone and is incomplete. The sample has 11,000 to 15,000 clones; roughly nine tenths are singletons. Sequenced material: Tregs (CD4+, CD25+, CD127-, CD137-, CD154-) from PBMCs; culture status not recorded. Receptors were obtained from a human donor in good health.

The V gene is TRBV27, the J gene TRBJ2-5, with 8 bases lining up with TRBD2. CDR1 and CDR2 from the germline V gene are MNHEY and SMNVEV (reference sequence). V was clipped by 4 bases and J by 4 bases; unmatched bases: 2. The CDR3 loop spans 13 amino acids. CDR3 nucleotide sequence: TGTGCCAGCAGTTCGGGGGGGCGAGAGACCCAGTACTTC. Encoded protein: CASSSGGRETQYF.

The rearrangement joins TRBV2 to TRBJ1-4, with D possibly TRBD1 on 5 matching bases. The V and J ends lost 7 bases and 2 bases respectively, with 17 bases between them. CDR1 and CDR2 (germline): SNHLY, FYNNEI. The CDR3 runs 16 residues. In DNA form, the CDR3 reads TGTGCCAGCACCAACCCTTCGCAGGGTACTAATGAAAAACTGTTTTTT. Protein: CASTNPSQGTNEKLFF. Full variable domain (missing parts from reference TRBV2 and TRBJ1-4): EPEVTQTPSHQVTQMGQEVILRCVPISNHLYFYWYRQILGQKVEFLVSFYNNEISEKSEIFDDQFSVERPDGSNFTLKIRSTKLEDSAMYFCASTNPSQGTNEKLFFGSGTQLSVL.